These 28 T cell receptor beta chains originate from one sample sequenced in a study of blood T cell repertoires in COVID-19. Here immunoSEQ multiplex PCR was the method, and the copy in TCRdb shows in-frame clones only, minus some. This table holds around 200,000 clones, around nine tenths found once. The material sequenced was peripheral blood. Receptors originate from a young man with active or convalescent COVID-19.

The chain joins TRBV6-1 to TRBJ1-5, with TRBD1 identical over 8 bases. CDR1 is MNHNS and CDR2 is SASEGT in the germline V gene. V lost 2 bases to trimming and J lost 4 bases; unmatched junction nucleotides: 4. CDR3 length: 15 amino acids. CDR3 DNA: TGTGCCAGCAGTGAATCTTACAGGGGGAATCAGCCCCAGCATTTT. As protein: CASSESYRGNQPQHF.

The chain is built from TRBV5-4 and TRBJ2-6, with D possibly TRBD2 on 5 matching bases. Germline CDR1 SGHNT, CDR2 YYREEE (reference sequence). The CDR3 runs to 13 residues. The ends were cut back, 6 bases at V and 4 bases at J, with 8 bases in the middle. The CDR3 DNA is TGTGCCAGCAACAGCGGAGGGGCCAACGTCCTGACTTTC. This gives the protein CASNSGGANVLTF.

This clone was seen once. The V and J genes are TRBV4-2 and TRBJ2-1; D might be TRBD1 (5 bases). This CDR3 is built from 14 residues. Per the germline V gene, CDR1 is LGHNA and CDR2 is YNFKEQ. V was trimmed by 3 bases and J by 2 bases, leaving 8 bases between them. The chain's CDR3 is CASSHPGPYNEQFF. In nucleotides, the CDR3 is TGTGCCAGCAGCCATCCAGGGCCCTACAATGAGCAGTTCTTC.

V usage is TRBV7-6 and J usage is TRBJ2-2; 9 bases match TRBD2. CDR1 and CDR2 (germline): SGHVS, FNYEAQ. This CDR3 spans 17 amino acids. The V and J ends lost 5 bases and 6 bases, in that order; junction bases with no gene match: 13. The CDR3 reads CASSREINSGRSGELFF. The CDR3 coding sequence is TGTGCCAGCAGCAGAGAGATTAACAGCGGGAGGTCCGGGGAGCTGTTTTTT.

This chain links TRBV30 with TRBJ1-3; 7 positions match TRBD1. CDR1 is GTSNPN, CDR2 SVGIG, per germline (reference sequence). There are 15 residues in the CDR3. V was clipped by 2 bases and J by 4 bases; unmatched bases: 8. This CDR3 is CAWSSTTGPGNTIYF. The DNA for the CDR3 is TGTGCCTGGAGTTCCACGACAGGGCCAGGAAACACCATATATTTT.

This rearrangement joins TRBV11-2 to TRBJ2-3, with D maybe TRBD1 (6 bases). Deletions cut 3 bases from V and 2 bases from J, with 12 bases between. This CDR3 comprises 15 residues. Germline CDR1 is SGHAT and CDR2 is FQNNGV. The CDR3 here is CASSFRQGNTDTQYF. The CDR3 DNA is TGTGCCAGCAGCTTCCGGCAGGGGAACACAGATACGCAGTATTTT.

This sequence joins TRBV11-2 and TRBJ2-1, with TRBD2 matching 11 bases. V lost 2 bases, J lost 3 bases, and 0 bases stayed unmatched. The CDR3 has 15 residues. Germline assignment: CDR1 SGHAT and CDR2 FQNNGV. In DNA form, the CDR3 reads TGTGCCAGCAGCTTAACTAGCGGGAGCTACAATGAGCAGTTCTTC. Encoded protein: CASSLTSGSYNEQFF.

The chain is built from TRBV6-5 and TRBJ1-3; a weak D match, TRBD1 (6 bases). The CDR3 consists of 13 residues. Trimming took off 8 bases at V and 3 bases at J, with 11 bases between the two ends. The V gene's germline CDR1 is MNHEY and CDR2 SVGAGI. The CDR3 here is CASHDRIGNTIYF. In DNA, the CDR3 is TGTGCCAGCCATGACAGGATTGGAAACACCATATATTTT.

Points on this clone: This sample also contains other DNA sequences that code for the same CDR3. V and J are TRBV5-1 and TRBJ2-7; TRBD2 is a possible D gene (5 bases). The CDR3 loop spans 14 amino acids. V was trimmed by 0 bases and J by 0 bases, leaving 7 bases between them. The germline gives CDR1 SGHRS, CDR2 YFSETQ. The CDR3 coding sequence is TGCGCCAGCAGCTTGGAAGGGAGCTCCTACGAGCAGTACTTC. Protein product: CASSLEGSSYEQYF.

The chain uses TRBV7-9 and TRBJ2-2, with D uncertain. With 2 bases removed from V and 7 bases from J, the gap between germline ends came to 5 bases. The CDR3 runs to 12 residues. Germline assignment: CDR1 SEHNR and CDR2 FQNEAQ (reference sequence). Here the CDR3 reads CASSLSLGELFF. CDR3 sequence (DNA): TGTGCCAGCAGCTTAAGCCTCGGGGAGCTGTTTTTT.

The gene calls are TRBV19 and TRBJ2-1; 8 bases line up with TRBD1. Trimming cost V 5 bases and J 6 bases; bases outside gene matches: 9. CDR3 length: 15 residues. Germline loops: CDR1 LNHDA, CDR2 SQIVND (reference sequence). The CDR3 DNA follows: TGTGCCAGTAGTGCGACAGGGGTAGGGGGCAATGAGCAGTTCTTC. Translated: CASSATGVGGNEQFF.

This clone has more than one count but fewer than ten. V usage is TRBV9 and J usage is TRBJ1-1; D is ambiguous. V was pared by 3 bases and J by 4 bases, with 16 bases between. The CDR3 consists of 15 residues. From germline, CDR1 is SGDLS and CDR2 YYNGEE. In DNA form, the CDR3 reads TGTGCCAGCAGCGCCACGTCCACGGTGAGCACTGAAGCTTTCTTT. Amino acid sequence: CASSATSTVSTEAFF.

This sequence joins TRBV19 and TRBJ2-7, with 7 bases identical to TRBD1. Germline trimming cut 1 base from V and 2 bases from J; bases unmatched to any gene: 14. There are 18 residues in the CDR3. Germline V CDR1 and CDR2: LNHDA, SQIVND (reference sequence). The CDR3 DNA reads TGTGCCAGTAGTATAGGGTTTTATGGGACAGAGAGAACCTACGAGCAGTACTTC. Its translation is CASSIGFYGTERTYEQYF.

This sequence joins TRBV11-2 and TRBJ1-2; the match to TRBD1 covers 9 bases. Germline-derived CDR1 and CDR2 are SGHAT and FQNNGV. Unmatched junction bases numbered 5, after V lost 5 bases and J lost 1 base. This CDR3 comprises 15 residues. This chain's CDR3 is CASSATGGFNYGYTF. The CDR3 bases are TGTGCCAGCAGCGCGACAGGGGGGTTTAACTATGGCTACACCTTC.

The chain combines TRBV3-1 (or the pseudogene TRBV3-2) with TRBJ1-2, with TRBD1 matching over 11 bases. J was trimmed by 3 bases and V by 3 bases; bases with no gene match: 9. From germline, CDR1 is LGHDT and CDR2 YNNKEL (reference sequence). This CDR3 region has 17 residues. The CDR3 coding sequence is TGTGCCAGCAGCCATTCCCCGGGACAGGGGGGGGACTATGGCTACACCTTC. Translating gives CASSHSPGQGGDYGYTF.

The rearrangement links TRBV21-1 to TRBJ2-7; the table assigns TRBD2, which was not confirmed against the DNA. TRBV21-1 represents a pseudogene. The length of the CDR3 is 13 residues. In nucleotides, the CDR3 is TGTGCCAGCAGCTCCATCTATAGCTACGAGCAGTACTTC. Translation: CASSSIYSYEQYF.

The V call is TRBV7-9, the J call TRBJ2-2, with 9 bases identical to TRBD1. The ends lost 4 bases at V and 0 bases at J; junction bases unmatched: 3. The CDR3 contains 16 residues. The V gene's germline CDR1 is SEHNR and CDR2 FQNEAQ (reference sequence). The chain's CDR3 is CASSSWDRANTGELFF. Here the CDR3 DNA reads TGTGCCAGCAGCTCATGGGACAGGGCGAACACCGGGGAGCTGTTTTTT.

The CDR3 sequence: CASSLTGLASGELFF. In DNA, the CDR3 is TGCGCCAGCAGCTTGACCGGACTAGCCTCCGGGGAGCTGTTTTTT. The chain has TRBV5-1 and TRBJ2-2; 8 bases line up with TRBD2. There are 15 residues in the CDR3. Unmatched junction bases numbered 5, after V lost 1 base and J lost 6 bases. In germline, CDR1 is SGHRS, CDR2 YFSETQ.

This clone came up a few times. V usage is TRBV4-3 and J usage is TRBJ2-7; TRBD2 aligns across 9 bases. CDR1 LGHNA and CDR2 YSLEER come from the germline V gene. With V trimmed by 4 bases and J by 5 bases, 9 bases remained unmatched. The CDR3 contains 15 residues. The CDR3 sequence is CASSPLLVAGDEQYF. CDR3 DNA sequence: TGCGCCAGCAGCCCCCTTTTAGTAGCGGGAGACGAGCAGTACTTC.

The chain carries TRBV5-1 and TRBJ1-6, with 8 bases identical to TRBD1. This CDR3 has 15 residues. Trimming removed 2 bases from V and 7 bases from J; junction bases left unmatched: 5. Germline CDR1 is SGHRS and CDR2 is YFSETQ. The CDR3 spells CASSLTQGANSPLHF. The CDR3 DNA sequence: TGCGCCAGCAGCTTAACTCAGGGGGCGAATTCACCCCTCCACTTT.

The J gene is TRBJ1-1, the V gene TRBV5-8, with D tentatively TRBD1 (6 bases). V lost 2 bases and J lost 6, with 11 bases in between. The germline gives CDR1 SGHTS, CDR2 YDEGEE. The CDR3 runs 13 residues. CDR3 region: CASSFRDKSEAFF. The CDR3 DNA sequence: TGTGCCAGCAGCTTCCGGGACAAGTCTGAAGCTTTCTTT.

This clone occurred once. The chain uses TRBV19 and TRBJ1-5; 10 bases line up with TRBD1. CDR1 is LNHDA and CDR2 is SQIVND in the germline V gene (reference sequence). Germline trimming cut 5 bases from V and 1 base from J; bases unmatched to any gene: 5. The CDR3 contains 16 residues. The CDR3 DNA reads TGTGCCAGTAGTGCGGACAGGGGGACGAGCAATCAGCCCCAGCATTTT. As protein: CASSADRGTSNQPQHF.

This chain uses TRBV7-9 with TRBJ1-1; 7 bases are shared with TRBD1. The CDR3 sequence is 13 residues long. Trimming at V came to 5 bases and at J to 6 bases, leaving 6 bases not matched to a gene. Looked up from germline, CDR1 is SEHNR and CDR2 is FQNEAQ (reference sequence). CDR3 sequence reads: CASSLQGGAEAFF. CDR3 nucleotide sequence: TGTGCCAGCAGCCTCCAGGGGGGAGCTGAAGCTTTCTTT.

The genes are TRBV30 and TRBJ1-6, with a possible D match to TRBD1 (6 bases). CDR1 is GTSNPN and CDR2 is SVGIG in the germline V gene (reference sequence). The CDR3 length is 12 residues. The V and J ends lost 3 bases and 7 bases respectively, with 7 bases between them. The CDR3 DNA reads as TGTGCCTGGAGCGGGACAAATTCACCCCTCCACTTT. This encodes CAWSGTNSPLHF. Using reference TRBV30 and TRBJ1-6 for the parts outside the CDR3, the full variable domain is SQTIHQWPATLVQPVGSPLSLECTVEGTSNPNLYWYRQAAGRGLQLLFYSVGIGQISSEVPQNLSASRPQDRQFILSSKKLLLSDSGFYLCAWSGTNSPLHFGNGTRLTVT.

The chain uses TRBV24-1 and TRBJ2-5; TRBD2 agrees at 10 bases. Trimming took 5 bases from V and 9 from J; bases not matched to a gene: 5. The CDR3 runs 13 residues. In germline, CDR1 is KGHDR, CDR2 SFDVKD. The CDR3 bases are TGTGCCACCAGTGGACTAGCGGGCAGGCCCCAGTACTTC. Amino acids: CATSGLAGRPQYF.

J is TRBJ2-2 and V is TRBV5-1; TRBD1 might be the D (5 bases). With 3 bases removed from V and 6 bases from J, the gap between germline ends came to 15 bases. This CDR3 spans 15 amino acids. CDR1 is SGHRS, CDR2 YFSETQ, per germline. In DNA, the CDR3 is TGCGCCAGCAGCTACCGTCAGGGTCGATCCGGGGAGCTGTTTTTT. Translating gives CASSYRQGRSGELFF. Variable domain in full (rest from reference TRBV5-1 and TRBJ2-2): KAGVTQTPRYLIKTRGQQVTLSCSPISGHRSVSWYQQTPGQGLQFLFEYFSETQRNKGNFPGRFSGRQFSNSRSEMNVSTLELGDSALYLCASSYRQGRSGELFFGEGSRLTVL.

The CDR3 loop reads CSARELGAGTEAFF. Written as DNA, the CDR3 is TGCAGCGCCCGGGAACTGGGGGCAGGCACTGAAGCTTTCTTT. J is TRBJ1-1 and V is TRBV29-1; the D gene is possibly TRBD1 (6 bases). This CDR3 has 14 residues. Germline values: CDR1 SQVTM, CDR2 ANQGSEA. V was shortened by 7 bases and J by 4 bases, with 19 bases between the two germline ends.

The genes are TRBV18 and TRBJ1-3; D remains ambiguous. Trimming removed 2 bases at V and 4 bases at J, with 9 bases between. Germline V CDR1 and CDR2: KGHSH, LQKENI. The CDR3 totals 14 residues. The CDR3 loop reads CASSPSVFGNTIYF. In DNA, the CDR3 is TGTGCCAGCTCACCATCTGTATTCGGAAACACCATATATTTT.